The next 3 T cell receptor beta chains were all read from a single sample in a study of cytomegalovirus exposure and HLA in healthy donors. 13 Jbeta primers and 60 Vbeta primers were used for the PCR. TCRdb's table, derived via immunoSEQ multiplex PCR, lists solely in-frame clones and lacks some. The sample has roughly 190,000 clones; 75% to 80% are singletons. The sequencing input was PBMCs. The receptors originated from a woman in her twenties or thirties in good health and CMV-seropositive.

Here the CDR3 DNA reads TGTGCCAGCATCGACGCGGGACAGGGGGCTTACGAGCAGTACTTC. This gives the protein CASIDAGQGAYEQYF. V and J are TRBV2 and TRBJ2-7; 12 bases match TRBD1. Germline CDR1 SNHLY, CDR2 FYNNEI. The CDR3 has 15 residues. V shed 7 bases, J shed 4 bases, and the junction held 8 bases outside the gene matches.

V is TRBV19 and J is TRBJ1-1; 8 nucleotides align to TRBD1. The CDR3 has 13 amino acids. After removal of 5 bases from V and 6 bases from J, the junction contained 5 bases not matched to a gene. CDR1 is LNHDA and CDR2 is SQIVND in the germline V gene (reference sequence). As DNA, the CDR3 is TGTGCCAGTAGTCGGCAGGGGGCTCCTGAAGCTTTCTTT. Translating gives CASSRQGAPEAFF.

This sequence joins TRBV2 and TRBJ2-7; D is undetermined. The CDR3 spans 14 residues. V lost 2 bases to trimming and J lost 1 base, with 9 bases between them. Germline V lookup: CDR1 SNHLY, CDR2 FYNNEI. The CDR3 loop is CASSERASSYEQYF. The CDR3 DNA sequence: TGTGCCAGCAGTGAAAGAGCATCTTCCTACGAGCAGTACTTC.